A selection of T cell receptor beta chains follows, all from one sample in a study of Ad26.COV2.S vaccination and SARS-CoV-2 variants. Profiled with immunoSEQ multiplex PCR; TCRdb holds only in-frame clones, not every one. The profile covers more than 400,000 clones, with roughly 91% appearing a single time and 4.3% taken by the ten largest. The material sequenced was peripheral blood, taken in a trial of Ad26.COV2.S vaccine versus placebo. These receptors were obtained from a person between 18 and 65 years old who received the Ad26.COV2.S COVID-19 vaccine or a placebo. CDR3s include the opening cysteine and the closing phenylalanine or tryptophan. A D gene is named only where the DNA matches it firmly. Clone size is shown for a subset of rows, as once, few, many or a class of expanded clone.

size	D	V	J	CDR3	DNA
-	TRBD2	TRBV28	TRBJ2-2	CASSLAGANTGELFF	TGTGCCAGCAGCTTAGCGGGAGCAAACACCGGGGAGCTGTTTTTT
-	-	TRBV4-1	TRBJ1-4	CASSQDSGQEEKLFF	TGCGCCAGCAGCCAAGATTCGGGGCAGGAAGAAAAACTGTTTTTT
many	-	TRBV15	TRBJ2-7	CATSGQSYEQYF	TGTGCCACCAGCGGACAGAGTTACGAGCAGTACTTC
-	-	TRBV11-2	TRBJ2-7	CASRVLGAYEQYF	TGTGCCAGCAGGGTTCTAGGCGCCTACGAGCAGTACTTC
-	-	TRBV7-9	TRBJ1-3	CASSPLNGNTIYF	TGTGCCAGCAGCCCACTCAATGGAAACACCATATATTTT
-	TRBD2	TRBV7-2	TRBJ2-1	CASSPGLAAYNEQFF	TGTGCCAGCAGCCCGGGACTAGCGGCGTACAATGAGCAGTTCTTC
-	TRBD1	TRBV9	TRBJ2-7	CASSGDSSYEQYF	TGTGCCAGCAGCGGGGACAGCTCCTACGAGCAGTACTTC
-	-	TRBV7-2	TRBJ2-4	CASSLLNIQYF	TGTGCCAGCAGCTTACTTAACATTCAGTACTTC
-	-	TRBV24-1	TRBJ2-3	CATSAHYTDTQYF	TGTGCCACCAGTGCCCACTACACAGATACGCAGTATTTT
once	-	TRBV5-1	TRBJ2-1	CASSLGPLGQYEQFF	TGCGCCAGCAGCTTGGGACCTTTAGGACAGTATGAGCAGTTCTTC
-	TRBD2	TRBV18	TRBJ2-1	CASSPTGTSDYNEQFF	TGTGCCAGCTCACCGACCGGGACTAGCGATTACAATGAGCAGTTCTTC
-	-	TRBV18	TRBJ1-5	CASSFGGRGNQPQHF	TGTGCCAGCTCATTCGGGGGCAGGGGCAATCAGCCCCAGCATTTT
-	-	TRBV3-1/TRBV3-2	TRBJ2-7	CASSHLRDEQYF	TGTGCCAGCAGCCACCTGCGCGACGAGCAGTACTTC
-	-	TRBV28	TRBJ2-7	CASCGEGEQYF	TGTGCCAGTTGCGGAGAAGGCGAGCAGTACTTC
-	-	TRBV7-9	TRBJ1-1	CASAPVGRTEAFF	TGTGCCAGCGCTCCGGTGGGTCGCACTGAAGCTTTCTTT
-	TRBD2	TRBV6-5	TRBJ2-5	CASRASGRFETQYF	TGTGCCAGCAGGGCTAGCGGGAGATTTGAGACCCAGTACTTC
-	TRBD2	TRBV6-2/TRBV6-3	TRBJ2-7	CASSVLAGRNEQYF	TGTGCCAGCAGTGTACTAGCGGGAAGGAACGAGCAGTACTTC
-	TRBD1	TRBV9	TRBJ1-2	CASSPNPGQANYGYTF	TGTGCCAGCAGCCCCAATCCGGGACAGGCTAACTATGGCTACACCTTC
-	-	TRBV4-2	TRBJ2-3	CASSLDDTQYF	TGTGCCAGCAGCCTCGACGATACGCAGTATTTT
-	TRBD1	TRBV27	TRBJ2-5	CASSLKRTGFQETQYF	TGTGCCAGCAGTTTAAAAAGGACAGGATTTCAAGAGACCCAGTACTTC
-	-	TRBV15	TRBJ2-1	CATSQGLSGSYGGNEQFF	TGTGCCACTTCACAGGGGTTGAGCGGGAGTTATGGTGGGAATGAGCAGTTCTTC
-	-	TRBV15	TRBJ1-5	CATSLRGGDQPQHF	TGTGCCACCAGCTTAAGAGGAGGAGATCAGCCCCAGCATTTT
-	-	TRBV15	TRBJ2-5	CATSRGGQETQYF	TGTGCCACCAGCAGAGGTGGTCAAGAGACCCAGTACTTC
-	TRBD1	TRBV7-8	TRBJ2-3	CASSLARTGGRGDTQYF	TGTGCCAGCAGCTTAGCGAGGACAGGGGGCAGGGGAGATACGCAGTATTTT
-	-	TRBV27	TRBJ1-5	CASSLSRYSNQPQHF	TGTGCCAGCAGTTTATCACGGTATAGCAATCAGCCCCAGCATTTT
-	-	TRBV9	TRBJ2-7	CASSVGGNVLEQYF	TGTGCCAGCAGCGTAGGGGGGAATGTGCTCGAGCAGTACTTC
-	-	TRBV9	TRBJ1-1	CASRGLQGLATEAFF	TGTGCCAGCAGAGGACTACAGGGTCTGGCCACTGAAGCTTTCTTT
-	TRBD2	TRBV3-1/TRBV3-2	TRBJ2-1	CASSQGLAGGRKFF	TGTGCCAGCAGCCAAGGGCTAGCGGGAGGGCGTAAGTTCTTC
-	-	TRBV19	TRBJ2-4	CATRKGGAKNIQYF	TGTGCCACCCGTAAGGGGGGGGCCAAAAACATTCAGTACTTC
-	-	TRBV5-4	TRBJ2-2	CASSFRQGPTGELFF	TGTGCCAGCAGCTTTCGCCAGGGGCCCACCGGGGAGCTGTTTTTT
-	TRBD1	TRBV14	TRBJ1-1	CASSQGDRGNTEAFF	TGTGCCAGCAGCCAAGGAGACAGGGGGAACACTGAAGCTTTCTTT
-	-	TRBV10-3	TRBJ2-1	CAISESVVRAYNEQFF	TGTGCCATCAGTGAGTCGGTGGTCAGGGCCTACAATGAGCAGTTCTTC
-	TRBD2	TRBV9	TRBJ2-5	CASSLAGGIGETQYF	TGTGCCAGCAGCCTAGCCGGGGGGATCGGAGAGACCCAGTACTTC
-	-	TRBV12-5	TRBJ1-1	CASGDDGGRDTEAFF	TGTGCTAGTGGTGATGACGGGGGTAGGGACACTGAAGCTTTCTTT
few	TRBD1	TRBV18	TRBJ2-7	CASSLRDSPYEQYF	TGTGCCAGCTCCCTCCGGGACAGTCCCTACGAGCAGTACTTC
-	-	TRBV6-2/TRBV6-3	TRBJ1-2	CASSPEQGDYGYTF	TGTGCCAGCAGTCCAGAACAGGGCGACTATGGCTACACCTTC
once	TRBD1	TRBV10-3	TRBJ2-7	CAIRPGQGVYEQYF	TGTGCCATCAGACCCGGGCAGGGGGTCTACGAGCAGTACTTC
-	TRBD1	TRBV24-1	TRBJ2-7	CATSDRQGDEQYF	TGTGCCACCAGTGATCGGCAGGGGGACGAGCAGTACTTC
-	TRBD1	TRBV4-2	TRBJ1-6	CASSQGTGNSPLHF	TGTGCCAGCAGCCAGGGGACAGGGAATTCACCCCTCCACTTT
once	-	TRBV19	TRBJ2-3	CASSIGVTDTQYF	TGTGCCAGTAGTATTGGAGTCACAGATACGCAGTATTTT
-	-	TRBV30	TRBJ2-2	CAWSANRVGELFF	TGTGCCTGGAGTGCAAACAGGGTAGGGGAGCTGTTTTTT
-	TRBD2	TRBV11-2	TRBJ2-1	CASSLVGTSGRAQNEQFF	TGTGCCAGCAGCTTAGTAGGGACTAGCGGGAGGGCCCAGAATGAGCAGTTCTTC
-	-	TRBV11-2	TRBJ2-7	CASSASTYEQYF	TGTGCCAGCAGCGCCAGCACCTACGAGCAGTACTTC
-	-	TRBV11-2	TRBJ2-4	CASSLDGGLAKNIQYF	TGTGCCAGCAGCTTAGATGGCGGGTTAGCCAAAAACATTCAGTACTTC
once	-	TRBV6-5	TRBJ2-1	CASSSGSGGYNEQFF	TGTGCCAGCAGTTCGGGATCTGGAGGTTACAATGAGCAGTTCTTC
-	-	TRBV25-1	TRBJ2-2	CASMDVPGELFF	TGTGCCAGCATGGACGTCCCGGGGGAGCTGTTTTTT
once	-	TRBV2	TRBJ2-3	CASSRGGTDTQYF	TGTGCCAGCAGCAGGGGGGGCACAGATACGCAGTATTTT
few	TRBD1	TRBV25-1	TRBJ2-1	CASSESPGGQFF	TGTGCCAGCAGTGAATCACCAGGGGGGCAGTTCTTC
-	-	TRBV9	TRBJ2-3	CASSVNPTDTQYF	TGTGCCAGCAGCGTAAACCCCACAGATACGCAGTATTTT
-	-	TRBV15	TRBJ2-7	CATSSRDTDYEQYF	TGTGCCACCAGCAGCCGGGACACCGACTACGAGCAATACTTC
-	TRBD1	TRBV6-1	TRBJ2-3	CASSARQGGSTDTQYF	TGTGCCAGCAGTGCCCGACAGGGGGGGAGCACAGATACGCAGTATTTT